This T cell receptor beta chain came from a study of blood T cell repertoires in COVID-19. Overall study: Acute and convalescent COVID-19 specimens originated in the United States, Italy and Spain. The analysed material was cDNA or gDNA that came from T cells, B-cell-depleted T cells, or PBMCs.

Under the authors' procedure: Reference gene primers were amplified, and this amplification served to estimate nucleated cell counts. The repertoire was sequenced with immunoSEQ multiplex PCR; TCRdb's copy has only in-frame clones and lacks some. Clonal size and the V and J genes are those of that table, whereas D and trimming came from the DNA. The sample lists 150,000 to 250,000 clones, approximately 80% occurring once. The ends were cut back, 5 bases at V and 1 base at J, with 11 bases in the middle. Germline V gene lookup returns CDR1 SGHAT and CDR2 FQNNGV. This CDR3 is built from 14 residues. The receptor's source is a human donor with acute or convalescent COVID-19. The donor label of this sample is uncertain. Sample: peripheral blood. The chain recombines TRBV11-2 with TRBJ1-2; D not certain. CDR3 in DNA: TGTGCCAGCAGCGGGGTGGGAGTTAACTATGGCTACACCTTC. The encoded protein is CASSGVGVNYGYTF. Based on the CDR3 plus reference TRBV11-2 and TRBJ1-2, the full variable domain is EAGVAQSPRYKIIEKRQSVAFWCNPISGHATLYWYQQILGQGPKLLIQFQNNGVVDDSQLPKDRFSAERLKGVDSTLKIQPAKLEDSAVYLCASSGVGVNYGYTFGSGTRLTVV.